This T cell receptor beta chain was documented in a study of brain T cells in children with intractable seizures. This clone is a singleton in its sample. Its antigen is undetermined. Profiling relied on immunoSEQ multiplex PCR, and the TCRdb table lists in-frame clones only, not all of them. The sample gives 50,000 to 75,000 clones, around 96% of which show up once; roughly 0.38% is in the top ten. Study-wide points: Patients' HCMV serostatus was unknown; virus specificity rests on CDR3 similarity alone.

Only cases whose brain tissue showed the highest T cell transcript signatures were sequenced. This CDR3 spans 14 amino acids. The trim removed 10 bases at V and 5 bases at J, leaving 5 bases unmatched. Germline loops: CDR1 SNHLY, CDR2 FYNNEI. This sequence joins TRBV2 and TRBJ2-5; 15 positions match TRBD2. The sequence came from a boy less than two years old with focal cortical dysplasia and intractable seizures. Sequenced material: peripheral blood, taken at surgery. The CDR3: CAITGLAGGETQYF. The CDR3 bases are TGTGCCATCACAGGACTAGCGGGGGGGGAGACCCAGTACTTC. Full variable domain (outside the CDR3, taken from reference TRBV2 and TRBJ2-5): EPEVTQTPSHQVTQMGQEVILRCVPISNHLYFYWYRQILGQKVEFLVSFYNNEISEKSEIFDDQFSVERPDGSNFTLKIRSTKLEDSAMYFCAITGLAGGETQYFGPGTRLLVL.